These 18 T cell receptor beta chains came from one sample sequenced in a study of control samples from healthy donors and cancer patients. The protocol was immunoSEQ multiplex PCR, while the TCRdb copy is restricted to in-frame clones and leaves out a portion. The sample lists roughly 68,000 clones, 83% occurring once. Source material: blood. The receptors were gathered from a man aged 55-75 years in good health.

The chain uses TRBV4-3 and TRBJ2-1; 12 bases are a match to TRBD2. The CDR3 loop spans 18 amino acids. CDR1 is LGHNA, CDR2 YSLEER, per germline. V lost 6 bases to trimming and J lost 3 bases; unmatched junction nucleotides: 12. The CDR3 DNA follows: TGCGCCAGCAGTCATACTAGCGGGAGGACCCCGGGCTACAATGAGCAGTTCTTC. The encoded protein is CASSHTSGRTPGYNEQFF.

V and J are TRBV28 and TRBJ1-5; 8 bases map to TRBD1. The germline gives CDR1 MDHEN, CDR2 SYDVKM. The CDR3 runs 15 residues. J gave up 2 bases and V 3 bases, and 3 bases lay outside the gene matches. CDR3 nucleotides: TGTGCCAGCAGTTTCCAGACAGGGGGCAATCAGCCCCAGCATTTT. Encoded protein: CASSFQTGGNQPQHF.

This chain connects TRBV28 to TRBJ2-2; 10 nucleotides agree with TRBD2. With 6 bases clipped from V and 4 bases from J, the junction kept 5 bases outside the gene matches. Germline V gene lookup returns CDR1 MDHEN and CDR2 SYDVKM. The CDR3 runs 15 residues. This chain's CDR3 is CASSISGRITGELFF. CDR3 coding DNA: TGTGCCAGCAGCATTAGCGGGAGGATCACCGGGGAGCTGTTTTTT.

The genes are TRBV30 and TRBJ1-2; D remains ambiguous. Germline loops: CDR1 GTSNPN, CDR2 SVGIG (reference sequence). CDR3 length: 15 amino acids. The V end was cut by 4 bases, the J end by 0 bases, with 15 bases between. The CDR3 DNA sequence: TGTGCCTGGATCGAGCGGTTCGGGTCTAACTATGGCTACACCTTC. It encodes CAWIERFGSNYGYTF.

The chain joins TRBV28 to TRBJ1-5; TRBD1 matches 7 bases. Germline loops: CDR1 MDHEN, CDR2 SYDVKM. The CDR3 spans 13 residues. J gave up 3 bases and V 11 bases, and 7 bases lay outside the gene matches. The CDR3 nucleotides read TGTGCCTGCCGACAGGGACTCAATCAGCCCCAGCATTTT. It is translated as CACRQGLNQPQHF.

The rearrangement joins TRBV11-2 to TRBJ1-3; D call uncertain. This CDR3 is 15 amino acids long. V dropped 3 bases and J dropped 2 bases, with 11 bases sitting between them. Germline CDR1 and CDR2: SGHAT and FQNNGV. CDR3 sequence: CASSFRRRPGNTIYF. The CDR3 DNA reads as TGTGCCAGCAGCTTCAGAAGGCGGCCTGGAAACACCATATATTTT.

The rearrangement uses TRBV28 and TRBJ2-1, with D possibly being TRBD1 or TRBD2 (5 bases each). V gave up 8 bases and J gave up 0 bases, with 14 bases separating them. Germline V lookup: CDR1 MDHEN, CDR2 SYDVKM. This CDR3 is built from 15 residues. The CDR3: CASQRGGSSYNEQFF. The CDR3 DNA follows: TGTGCCAGCCAACGGGGCGGTAGCTCCTACAATGAGCAGTTCTTC.

J is TRBJ1-4 and V is TRBV7-9; TRBD1 is a possible D gene (6 bases). The V gene's germline CDR1 is SEHNR and CDR2 FQNEAQ (reference sequence). CDR3 length equals 14 residues. Trimming took 4 bases from V and 8 from J, leaving 14 bases between them. The CDR3 here is CASSSGQTLEKLFF. Written as DNA, the CDR3 is TGTGCCAGCAGCTCCGGACAGACCTTAGAAAAACTGTTTTTT.

This clone was picked up one time. The junction shows a germline mismatch at one end, possibly a read error. The rearrangement joins TRBV28 to TRBJ1-1; D not resolved. Germline lookup yields CDR1 MDHEN and CDR2 SYDVKM. This CDR3 has 13 amino acids. The CDR3 protein is CASTQSGWTEVFF. The CDR3 DNA sequence: TGTGCCAGCACTCAATCGGGGTGGACTGAAGTTTTCTTT.

The chain carries TRBV19 and TRBJ1-5, with a tentative D call TRBD1 (6 bases). Trimming cost V 8 bases and J 4 bases, with 15 bases left between them. CDR1 and CDR2 from the germline V gene are LNHDA and SQIVND (reference sequence). CDR3 length: 14 amino acids. CDR3 region: CASRETGLNQPQHF. DNA for the CDR3: TGTGCCAGTCGAGAGACAGGACTTAATCAGCCCCAGCATTTT.

This clone was detected only once. This chain uses TRBV6-5 with TRBJ1-5; a possible D gene is TRBD1 (6 bases). The CDR3 has 14 residues. Germline CDR1 reads MNHEY; CDR2 reads SVGAGI. Trimming cost V 8 bases and J 6 bases, with 17 bases left between them. The CDR3 region is CASEDPGVSQPQHF. The CDR3, as DNA: TGTGCCAGCGAAGATCCAGGGGTAAGTCAGCCCCAGCATTTT.

V is TRBV11-2 and J is TRBJ2-1; perhaps TRBD1 as D (5 bases). Deletions cut 2 bases from V and 7 bases from J, with 21 bases between. Germline V gene data show CDR1 as SGHAT and CDR2 as FQNNGV. CDR3 length: 17 amino acids. Here the CDR3 reads CASSLRQGRREGNEQFF. The CDR3 bases are TGTGCCAGCAGCTTAAGGCAGGGCCGAAGGGAAGGGAATGAGCAGTTCTTC.

The genes are TRBV14 and TRBJ1-3; D remains ambiguous. CDR3 length equals 14 residues. V was clipped by 4 bases and J by 4 bases, with 11 bases between them. Germline CDR1 is SGHDN and CDR2 is FVKESK. The CDR3 DNA reads as TGTGCCAGCAGCCCGCGGACCGGAGGAAACACCATATATTTT. Its protein product is CASSPRTGGNTIYF. Drawing the rest from reference TRBV14 and TRBJ1-3, the complete variable domain is EAGVTQFPSHSVIEKGQTVTLRCDPISGHDNLYWYRRVMGKEIKFLLHFVKESKQDESGMPNNRFLAERTGGTYSTLKVQPAELEDSGVYFCASSPRTGGNTIYFGEGSWLTVV.

The gene calls are TRBV5-1 and TRBJ1-1; D may be TRBD1 (5 bases). The CDR3 loop spans 14 amino acids. Per germline, CDR1 SGHRS and CDR2 YFSETQ. Trimming took 3 bases from V and 5 from J, leaving 14 bases between them. The CDR3 nucleotides are TGCGCCAGCAGCTCTCCCCAGGGAGGGACTGAAGCTTTCTTT. Its protein product is CASSSPQGGTEAFF.

V and J are TRBV4-3 and TRBJ2-1, with 10 nucleotides matching TRBD2. Germline CDR1 reads LGHNA; CDR2 reads YSLEER. V gave up 4 bases and J gave up 6 bases; unmatched junction bases: 21. This CDR3 region has 20 residues. The CDR3 loop is CASSLILGLAGEGYSNEQFF. CDR3 nucleotide sequence: TGCGCCAGCAGCCTCATTCTAGGGCTAGCGGGAGAGGGATATTCCAATGAGCAGTTCTTC.

V gene TRBV10-3 combines with J gene TRBJ2-5; 7 bases map to TRBD2. This CDR3 spans 16 amino acids. Germline values: CDR1 ENHRY, CDR2 SYGVKD. V gave up 3 bases and J gave up 0 bases; unmatched junction bases: 7. In nucleotides, the CDR3 is TGTGCCATCAGTGACCCGAACGGGAGGTACCAAGAGACCCAGTACTTC. Its protein product is CAISDPNGRYQETQYF.

The chain employs TRBV5-8 and TRBJ2-5; D could derive from TRBD1 or TRBD2 (5 bases each). Germline CDR1 and CDR2: SGHTS and YDEGEE. V lost 0 bases to trimming and J lost 1 base, with 10 bases between them. CDR3 length equals 15 residues. The DNA of the CDR3 is TGTGCCAGCAGCTTGGGAGGGGAACTCCAAGAGACCCAGTACTTC. It encodes CASSLGGELQETQYF.

The chain couples TRBV6-4 to TRBJ2-3; 9 nucleotides align to TRBD1. CDR1 MRHNA and CDR2 SNTAGT come from the germline V gene. This CDR3 comprises 14 residues. The ends lost 0 bases at V and 9 bases at J; junction bases unmatched: 4. CDR3 sequence: CASSDSRDRVTQYF. The CDR3 nucleotides are TGTGCCAGCAGTGACTCCCGGGACAGGGTAACGCAGTATTTT.